Here is one TCR beta chain with its context. This clone came up once. This clone's antigen is unknown. The record has no base qualities; no much larger clone is one base away. Receptor libraries were prepared by the immunoSEQ multiplex PCR assay. As stored in TCRdb, this immuneACCESS dataset retains in-frame rearrangements with V and J assigned. A fraction of the clones does not appear; measured against another copy, unresolved V genes explain less than half of the discrepancy, and the remainder lacks a known reason. This sample gives roughly 130,000 clones in total; 75% to 95% of them show up just once. About 2.6% of the sample lies in the top ten. This sample is drawn from a study of control samples from healthy donors and cancer patients (dated by TCRdb to the early 2020s). This clonotype was obtained from a man between 18 and 29 years old in good health. Sequencing was performed on blood.

The CDR3 is CARGEKTGGNSPLHF. The DNA sequence is given as TGTGCCCGAGGTGAAAAAACAGGGGGAAATTCACCCCTCCACTTT. Here the chain combines TRBV30 and TRBJ1-6; TRBD1 fits 8 bases in the junction. Trimming accounts for 8 bases at V and 7 bases at J, while the number of junction bases matched to no gene is 13. The CDR3, from cysteine to phenylalanine, totals 15 residues. Only the CDR3 DNA stays, 45 bases, in frame from base 1. As encoded in the germline V gene (reference sequence), CDR1 is GTSNPN while CDR2 is SVGIG.